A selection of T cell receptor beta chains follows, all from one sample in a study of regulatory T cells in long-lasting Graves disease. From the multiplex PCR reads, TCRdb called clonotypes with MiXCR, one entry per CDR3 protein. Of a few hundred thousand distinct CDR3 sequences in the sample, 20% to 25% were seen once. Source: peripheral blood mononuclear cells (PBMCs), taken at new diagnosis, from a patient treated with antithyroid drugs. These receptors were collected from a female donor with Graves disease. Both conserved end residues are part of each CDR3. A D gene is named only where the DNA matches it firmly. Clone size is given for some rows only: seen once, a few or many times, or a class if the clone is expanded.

cdr3_nt: TGTGCCAGCAGCCCGTGGGGGAACACAGATACGCAGTATTTT
cdr3_aa: CASSPWGNTDTQYF
clone_size: many
d_call: -
v_call: TRBV3-1
j_call: TRBJ2-3

cdr3_nt: TGTGCCAGCAGCTTATTGAGGGGGCCAGATACGCAGTATTTT
cdr3_aa: CASSLLRGPDTQYF
clone_size: many
d_call: TRBD1
v_call: TRBV7-2
j_call: TRBJ2-3

cdr3_nt: TGTGCCAGCAGCTTTGGAGCGCAGGGCCACGAGCAGTACTTC
cdr3_aa: CASSFGAQGHEQYF
clone_size: -
d_call: -
v_call: TRBV7-9
j_call: TRBJ2-7

cdr3_nt: TGTGCCAGCAGCGTTACACCAGCGGGAGGGAACACCGGGGAGCTGTTTTTT
cdr3_aa: CASSVTPAGGNTGELFF
clone_size: many
d_call: TRBD2
v_call: TRBV9
j_call: TRBJ2-2

cdr3_nt: TGTGCCAGCAGCTTAACAGGGGCGAACACTGAAGCTTTCTTT
cdr3_aa: CASSLTGANTEAFF
clone_size: many
d_call: TRBD1
v_call: TRBV5-1
j_call: TRBJ1-1

cdr3_nt: TGTGCCAGCAGACAGGGAATTGAGCAGTTCTTC
cdr3_aa: CASRQGIEQFF
clone_size: many
d_call: -
v_call: TRBV2
j_call: TRBJ2-1

cdr3_nt: TGTGCCAGCAGCCGGGGGTCAGGGGAGCTGTTTTTT
cdr3_aa: CASSRGSGELFF
clone_size: many
d_call: -
v_call: TRBV12-3/TRBV12-4
j_call: TRBJ2-2

cdr3_nt: TGTGCCAGCAGCCCCGGGACTAGCGGGGACACAGATACGCAGTATTTT
cdr3_aa: CASSPGTSGDTDTQYF
clone_size: many
d_call: TRBD2
v_call: TRBV7-9
j_call: TRBJ2-3

cdr3_nt: TGTGCCAGCAGCGTAGCCCCAGGGACTGATTACGAGCAGTACTTC
cdr3_aa: CASSVAPGTDYEQYF
clone_size: -
d_call: -
v_call: TRBV9
j_call: TRBJ2-7

cdr3_nt: TGTGCCAGCAGTTTTAGCAACCGGGAAGGGACTGAAGCTTTCTTT
cdr3_aa: CASSFSNREGTEAFF
clone_size: many
d_call: -
v_call: TRBV12-3/TRBV12-4
j_call: TRBJ1-1

cdr3_nt: TGTGCCAGCGGGGACAGGGGGGACGAGCAGTACTTC
cdr3_aa: CASGDRGDEQYF
clone_size: many
d_call: TRBD1
v_call: TRBV28
j_call: TRBJ2-7

cdr3_nt: TGTGCCATCAGTGAGTTAGGACCCGAAACCTTGACCTATGGCTACACCTTC
cdr3_aa: CAISELGPETLTYGYTF
clone_size: -
d_call: -
v_call: TRBV10-3
j_call: TRBJ1-2

cdr3_nt: TGCGCCAGCAGCTTGGAGTCGGCAGGGCGGGGCGGCTACACCTTC
cdr3_aa: CASSLESAGRGGYTF
clone_size: many
d_call: -
v_call: TRBV5-1
j_call: TRBJ1-2

cdr3_nt: TGTGCCAGCAGCTTACGGGGGACCTTGAACACTGAAGCTTTCTTT
cdr3_aa: CASSLRGTLNTEAFF
clone_size: few
d_call: -
v_call: TRBV5-6
j_call: TRBJ1-1

cdr3_nt: TGTGCCAGCAGCCGAGACGAGGGCTACTTCTATGGCTACACCTTC
cdr3_aa: CASSRDEGYFYGYTF
clone_size: many
d_call: -
v_call: TRBV7-2
j_call: TRBJ1-2